Below are 15 T cell receptor beta chains sequenced from a single sample in a study of blood T cells in healthy people across ages. Together with a sample-barcoded 5' primer, a J-beta primer mix was included in a second PCR lasting about 6 to 11 cycles. One entry per CDR3 protein, called by TCRdb with MiXCR from the 5' RACE reads. This sample has about 780,000 distinct CDR3 sequences; 35% to 50% occur once, and the top ten carry about a sixth. Sequenced material: blood. The receptors here all came from a man older than 75 in good health.

In the case of this clonotype: This may be a read error, as it is one base from a much larger clone. This chain connects TRBV9 to TRBJ2-1, with D maybe TRBD1 (6 bases). The CDR3 is 17 residues long. The germline gives CDR1 SGDLS, CDR2 YYNGEE. The CDR3, as DNA: TGTGCCTGCAGCGTTTCACACAGGGTCGGCCTCTACAATGAGCAGTTCTTC. It specifies CACSVSHRVGLYNEQFF.

The CDR3 DNA follows: TGCGCCAGCAGCTTTGAACATTCCTACAATGAGCAGTACTTC. It specifies CASSFEHSYNEQYF. V and J are TRBV5-1 and TRBJ2-5; D is unresolved. Germline-derived CDR1 and CDR2 are SGHRS and YFSETQ. The CDR3 runs to 14 residues. Trimming took 2 bases from V and 11 from J, leaving 19 bases between them.

The J gene is TRBJ2-5, the V gene TRBV20-1, with D unclear. This CDR3 region has 13 residues. Germline lookup yields CDR1 DFQATT and CDR2 SNEGSKA (reference sequence). V dropped 6 bases and J dropped 5 bases, with 16 bases sitting between them. The CDR3 loop reads CSANFNVAETQYF. CDR3 coding DNA: TGCAGTGCAAACTTCAACGTCGCTGAGACCCAGTACTTC.

The chain carries TRBV12-3 or TRBV12-4 and TRBJ2-7; tentative D call: TRBD1 (6 bases). CDR3 length: 14 residues. The V and J ends lost 2 bases and 4 bases respectively, with 12 bases between them. Here the CDR3 DNA reads TGTGCCAGCAGTTTATCAGGGGAACTTTACGAGCAGTACTTC. Residues: CASSLSGELYEQYF.

This clonotype has just a few counts. The rearrangement uses TRBV7-2 and TRBJ2-5, with D unresolved. This CDR3 has 16 amino acids. With 5 bases removed from V and 1 base from J, the gap between germline ends came to 17 bases. The germline V gene has CDR1 SGHTA and CDR2 FQGNSA. CDR3 bases: TGTGCCAGCAGCCTTGGACCTCAGTGGCCCCAAGAGACCCAGTACTTC. Protein product: CASSLGPQWPQETQYF.

A remark on this clonotype: A read error may produce the germline difference seen at one junction end. The chain combines TRBV5-1 with TRBJ2-4, with D maybe TRBD1 (6 bases). This CDR3 has 14 amino acids. CDR1 and CDR2 (germline): SGHRS, YFSETQ. The CDR3 DNA is TGCGCCAGCTTACCTGGGACACCCGGCGACGAGCAGAACTTC. Amino acids: CASLPGTPGDEQNF.

The V gene is TRBV5-1, the J gene TRBJ1-5, with D tentatively TRBD1 (5 bases). Trimming pared 5 bases from V and 4 bases from J, leaving 13 bases between. Germline CDR1 SGHRS, CDR2 YFSETQ. The CDR3 is made up of 14 amino acids. The DNA for the CDR3 is TGCGCCAGCAGTATGGACGGGGGAAATCAGCCCCAGCATTTT. Protein product: CASSMDGGNQPQHF. The full variable domain, completed using reference TRBV5-1 and TRBJ1-5, is KAGVTQTPRYLIKTRGQQVTLSCSPISGHRSVSWYQQTPGQGLQFLFEYFSETQRNKGNFPGRFSGRQFSNSRSEMNVSTLELGDSALYLCASSMDGGNQPQHFGDGTRLSIL.

The sample holds a few counts of this clonotype. The chain combines TRBV10-2 with TRBJ2-5, with a weak D call TRBD1 (6 bases). The V end was cut by 5 bases, the J end by 5 bases, with 18 bases between. The CDR3 length is 15 residues. The V gene's germline CDR1 is WSHSY and CDR2 SAAADI. The CDR3 is CASSPRTGDTETQYF. The DNA for the CDR3 is TGCGCCAGCAGTCCAAGGACCGGGGACACGGAGACCCAGTACTTC.

The chain links TRBV20-1 to TRBJ2-1, with 14 bases fitting TRBD2. With the DNA end fitting TRBJ2-7 better, the J assignment may be wrong. Germline V CDR1 and CDR2: DFQATT, SNEGSKA (reference sequence). The CDR3 totals 17 residues. CDR3 DNA sequence: TGCAGTGCTAGAGACTCGGGACTAGCGGGGGCATACAATGAGCAGTACTTC. Its protein product is CSARDSGLAGAYNEQYF.

This clonotype was observed a handful of times. The J gene is TRBJ1-4, the V gene TRBV18; 8 nucleotides match TRBD1. The CDR3 totals 14 residues. The germline V gene encodes CDR1 KGHSH and CDR2 LQKENI. With 3 bases clipped from V and 8 bases from J, the junction kept 5 bases outside the gene matches. The CDR3 sequence: CASSPPDRDEKLFF. CDR3 nucleotides: TGTGCCAGCTCACCCCCGGACAGGGACGAAAAACTGTTTTTT. Combining the CDR3 with reference TRBV18 and TRBJ1-4 gives the whole variable domain NAGVMQNPRHLVRRRGQEARLRCSPMKGHSHVYWYRQLPEEGLKFMVYLQKENIIDESGMPKERFSAEFPKEGPSILRIQQVVRGDSAAYFCASSPPDRDEKLFFGSGTQLSVL.

J is TRBJ2-1 and V is TRBV4-3; D is perhaps TRBD1 (6 bases). The J call is uncertain, as TRBJ2-7 better fits the DNA end. The CDR3 has 15 amino acids. Germline V CDR1 and CDR2: LGHNA, YSLEER. The CDR3 nucleotides read TGCGCCAGCAGCCAAGATGTGGGGGCCCACAATGAGCAGTACTTC. This sequence encodes CASSQDVGAHNEQYF.

This chain uses TRBV10-3 with TRBJ1-2; possibly TRBD1 for D (5 bases). Deletions cut 3 bases from V and 4 bases from J, with 15 bases between. The CDR3 is made up of 15 amino acids. The germline V gene encodes CDR1 ENHRY and CDR2 SYGVKD. As DNA, the CDR3 is TGTGCCATCAGTGAAGGGGTCCAGGGACCCTATGGCTACACCTTC. It is translated as CAISEGVQGPYGYTF.

The chain uses TRBV10-3 and TRBJ2-5; a weak D match, TRBD2 (6 bases). The V end was cut by 4 bases, the J end by 5 bases, with 14 bases between. CDR3 length: 14 residues. CDR1 and CDR2 from the germline V gene are ENHRY and SYGVKD. The CDR3 DNA reads TGTGCCATCAGTGCTGGGCGGGAACACGAGACCCAGTACTTC. Its translation: CAISAGREHETQYF.

This clonotype was seen more than once but under ten times. The chain joins TRBV6-5 to TRBJ2-1; tentatively, D is TRBD1 (5 bases). This CDR3 is 15 amino acids long. The V and J ends lost 7 bases and 0 bases respectively, with 13 bases between them. The germline gives CDR1 MNHEY, CDR2 SVGAGI. Written as DNA, the CDR3 is TGTGCCAGCAAACGACAGACCAGCTCCTACAATGAGCAGTTCTTC. This codes for CASKRQTSSYNEQFF.

This rearrangement joins TRBV6-2 or TRBV6-3 to TRBJ2-5; 10 bases are a match to TRBD1. With the DNA end fitting TRBJ2-7 better, the J assignment may be wrong. The germline CDR1 and CDR2 sequences are MNHEY and SVGEGT. The CDR3 consists of 15 residues. CDR3 residues: CASSYSRDRGYEQYF. As DNA, the CDR3 is TGTGCCAGCAGTTATTCCCGGGACAGGGGCTACGAGCAGTACTTC.